This passage covers 23 T cell receptor beta chains from one sample sequenced in a study of early T cells in non-severe SARS-CoV-2 infection. From the 5' RACE reads, TCRdb called clonotypes with MiXCR, one entry per CDR3 protein. The sample records tens of thousands of distinct CDR3 sequences, less than 15% being singletons. Specimen: whole blood. All receptors derive from an adult who was a healthcare worker with PCR-confirmed SARS-CoV-2 infection or an uninfected control (not recorded which).

This clonotype has at least ten counts. V usage is TRBV11-2 and J usage is TRBJ1-3; 9 nucleotides align to TRBD1. The germline V gene has CDR1 SGHAT and CDR2 FQNNGV. This CDR3 is 16 amino acids long. V lost 5 bases and J lost 9; bases outside the gene matches: 14. The CDR3 bases are TGTGCCAGCAGCGCTATTGGGGGGACAGGGCGTCTCACCATATATTTT. Protein: CASSAIGGTGRLTIYF.

Judged by abundance, this clonotype is medium-sized. The rearrangement links TRBV28 to TRBJ1-5; 7 positions agree with TRBD1. This CDR3 has 17 residues. Germline V CDR1 and CDR2: MDHEN, SYDVKM. Unmatched junction bases numbered 13, after V lost 4 bases and J lost 4 bases. CDR3 amino acids: CASSSADRVFGNQPQHF. The CDR3 coding sequence is TGTGCCAGCAGTTCGGCAGACAGGGTATTTGGTAATCAGCCCCAGCATTTT.

The chain combines TRBV29-1 with TRBJ2-2, with 8 bases matching TRBD1. Germline values: CDR1 SQVTM, CDR2 ANQGSEA. V lost 4 bases and J lost 7; bases outside the gene matches: 5. The CDR3 spans 13 residues. The DNA of the CDR3 is TGCAGCGTTGGAGTTGGACAGGGCGGGGAGCTGTTTTTT. It specifies CSVGVGQGGELFF.

This clonotype showed up many times. This chain joins TRBV7-9 and TRBJ1-1, with TRBD1 identical over 8 bases. The CDR3 extends over 10 amino acids. V lost 11 bases and J lost 9; bases outside the gene matches: 5. Germline V gives CDR1 SEHNR, CDR2 FQNEAQ (reference sequence). Here the CDR3 reads CASTGEQAFF. Written as DNA, the CDR3 is TGTGCCTCGACAGGGGAGCAAGCTTTCTTT.

The chain recombines TRBV18 with TRBJ2-7; no firm D call. The V end lost 3 bases, the J end lost 0 bases, and 15 bases lay between the germline ends. The CDR3 is made up of 16 amino acids. Germline V CDR1 and CDR2: KGHSH, LQKENI. CDR3 nucleotide sequence: TGTGCCAGCTCACCCCGCGGCACTTCTAGCTCCTACGAGCAGTACTTC. It encodes CASSPRGTSSSYEQYF.

The chain joins TRBV19 to TRBJ1-4, with 8 positions matching TRBD1. V shed 5 bases and J 0 bases; nucleotides not matched to a gene: 5. The CDR3 has 16 amino acids. The V gene's germline CDR1 is LNHDA and CDR2 SQIVND (reference sequence). CDR3 DNA sequence: TGTGCCAGTAGTCTAGGACAGGGCCCAACTAATGAAAAACTGTTTTTT. It encodes CASSLGQGPTNEKLFF.

J is TRBJ1-6 and V is TRBV7-2; 9 bases map to TRBD1. CDR1 is SGHTA, CDR2 FQGNSA, per germline. The CDR3 sequence is 14 residues long. Germline trimming cut 4 bases from V and 7 bases from J; bases unmatched to any gene: 2. In DNA, the CDR3 is TGTGCCAGCAGCTGGGGACAGGGAAATTCACCCCTCCACTTT. Residues: CASSWGQGNSPLHF.

This clonotype was counted ten times or more. The J gene is TRBJ1-1, the V gene TRBV28, with unresolved D. The germline V and J ends were trimmed by 3 bases and 2 bases, with 19 bases remaining between them. CDR1 is MDHEN and CDR2 is SYDVKM in the germline V gene. The CDR3 runs to 17 residues. This CDR3 is CASSFPPSGPINTEAFF. CDR3 DNA: TGTGCCAGCAGTTTTCCCCCGTCGGGTCCCATTAACACTGAAGCTTTCTTT.

This clonotype came up a few times. The J gene is TRBJ1-6, the V gene TRBV12-3 or TRBV12-4; D might be TRBD1 (6 bases). The CDR3 is made up of 13 amino acids. The ends were cut back, 4 bases at V and 9 bases at J, with 10 bases in the middle. The CDR3 region is CASSYGQPSPLHF. Here the CDR3 DNA reads TGTGCCAGCAGTTACGGACAGCCTTCACCCCTCCACTTT.

This chain connects TRBV6-4 to TRBJ2-6; perhaps D is TRBD1 or TRBD2 (6 bases each). V lost 0 bases to trimming and J lost 0 bases, with 12 bases between them. Germline V CDR1 and CDR2: MRHNA, SNTAGT. CDR3 length: 18 residues. CDR3 sequence (DNA): TGTGCCAGCAGTGACTCCGGGGGCCGCCCCTCTGGGGCCAACGTCCTGACTTTC. Translated: CASSDSGGRPSGANVLTF.

This clonotype was picked up a small number of times. CDR3 nucleotides: TGCAGCGTTGAACGGGACAGGGGGAATGAGCAGTTCTTC. It codes for CSVERDRGNEQFF. The chain employs TRBV29-1 and TRBJ2-1; 11 nucleotides match TRBD1. The CDR3 covers 13 residues. The germline gives CDR1 SQVTM, CDR2 ANQGSEA. Trimming cost V 2 bases and J 7 bases; bases outside gene matches: 1.

This clonotype was detected many times. This chain connects TRBV7-9 to TRBJ2-3, with a weak D call TRBD1 (6 bases). In germline, CDR1 is SEHNR, CDR2 FQNEAQ (reference sequence). The CDR3 extends over 15 amino acids. V lost 5 bases and J lost 4, with 16 bases in between. CDR3 region: CASSTGPSGADTQYF. CDR3 nucleotides: TGTGCCAGCAGCACAGGGCCTTCCGGGGCAGATACGCAGTATTTT.

CDR3 amino acids: CASSFTGLNQPQHF. The CDR3 DNA reads as TGTGCCAGCTCGTTTACAGGCTTAAATCAGCCCCAGCATTTT. The chain recombines TRBV18 with TRBJ1-5, with D tentatively TRBD1 (5 bases). V was trimmed by 6 bases and J by 4 bases, leaving 13 bases between them. Germline-derived CDR1 and CDR2 are KGHSH and LQKENI. This CDR3 is 14 amino acids long.

This clonotype was found a few times. This rearrangement joins TRBV29-1 to TRBJ2-7; 8 positions agree with TRBD1. The CDR3 has 13 amino acids. V lost 6 bases, J lost 4 bases, and 8 bases stayed unmatched. CDR1 is SQVTM and CDR2 is ANQGSEA in the germline V gene. The CDR3 region is CSVRQGNRYEQYF. The CDR3 coding sequence is TGCAGCGTGAGACAGGGGAATAGGTACGAGCAGTACTTC.

A few counts support this clonotype. The chain joins TRBV7-3 to TRBJ1-1; D not resolved. V lost 0 bases to trimming and J lost 5 bases, with 7 bases between them. This CDR3 is 13 amino acids long. Germline V gene lookup returns CDR1 SGHTA and CDR2 FQGTGA. The CDR3 loop is CASSLTRRTEAFF. CDR3 in DNA: TGTGCCAGCAGCTTAACGAGGAGAACTGAAGCTTTCTTT.

About this clonotype itself: One end of the junction does not line up with germline, which may come from a read error. This sequence joins TRBV5-4 and TRBJ2-1; 8 bases map to TRBD1. Germline CDR1 and CDR2: SGHNT and YYREEE (reference sequence). The CDR3 is 13 amino acids. CDR3 amino acids: CASRLDRDNEQFF. DNA of the CDR3: TGTGCCAGCAGATTGGACAGGGACAATGAGCAGTTCTTC. The whole variable domain, remainder taken from reference TRBV5-4 and TRBJ2-1, is ETGVTQSPTHLIKTRGQQVTLRCSSQSGHNTVSWYQQALGQGPQFIFQYYREEENGRGNFPPRFSGLQFPNYSSELNVNALELDDSALYLCASRLDRDNEQFFGPGTRLTVL.

The chain employs TRBV7-2 and TRBJ1-4; 10 nucleotides agree with TRBD1. From germline, CDR1 is SGHTA and CDR2 FQGNSA. J was trimmed by 7 bases and V by 8 bases; bases with no gene match: 10. CDR3 size: 15 residues. The CDR3, as DNA: TGTGCCAGCGGGGTGACAGGGGGCTTTGGTGAAAAACTGTTTTTT. As protein: CASGVTGGFGEKLFF.

This clonotype was detected only a few times. This chain uses TRBV12-3 or TRBV12-4 with TRBJ2-1; 8 bases map to TRBD2. The CDR3 is made up of 15 amino acids. With V trimmed by 3 bases and J by 7 bases, 8 bases remained unmatched. Here the CDR3 reads CASSLGTGGPNEQFF. The CDR3 DNA reads TGTGCCAGCAGTTTGGGTACGGGAGGGCCTAATGAGCAGTTCTTC.

This clonotype occurred a few times. The rearrangement uses TRBV18 and TRBJ1-2; D gene ambiguous. The germline V gene encodes CDR1 KGHSH and CDR2 LQKENI. The V and J ends lost 3 bases and 2 bases respectively, with 16 bases between them. CDR3 length equals 16 residues. The CDR3 sequence: CASSPLPLSENYGYTF. Here the CDR3 DNA reads TGTGCCAGCTCACCTCTTCCCTTATCAGAGAACTATGGCTACACCTTC.

This clonotype appeared many times. CDR3 DNA sequence: TGTGCCAGCAGCCCGTCCCCCGGCGAGCAGTACTTC. Its protein is CASSPSPGEQYF. The rearrangement links TRBV4-2 to TRBJ2-7, with D uncertain. V was cut by 4 bases and J by 6 bases, with 10 bases left in between. The CDR3 sequence is 12 residues long. Germline CDR1 is LGHNA and CDR2 is YNFKEQ.

This clonotype was counted ten times or more. This rearrangement joins TRBV11-3 to TRBJ2-1; 8 positions match TRBD2. The germline V gene has CDR1 SGHNT and CDR2 YENEEA. V dropped 3 bases and J dropped 6; count of bases not matched to a gene: 4. The CDR3 runs 14 residues. CDR3 DNA sequence: TGTGCCAGCAGCTTTAGCGGGACATTCAATGAGCAGTTCTTC. Its translation: CASSFSGTFNEQFF.

This clonotype was detected a few times. This sequence joins TRBV6-5 and TRBJ1-5; D is possibly TRBD1 (5 bases). The CDR3 spans 14 residues. V lost 2 bases, J lost 5 bases, and 10 bases lay in between. Germline lookup yields CDR1 MNHEY and CDR2 SVGAGI. In DNA, the CDR3 is TGTGCCAGCAGTTACGGACGGGGGGATCAGCCCCAGCATTTT. It specifies CASSYGRGDQPQHF.

This clonotype was observed a few times. The rearrangement links TRBV29-1 to TRBJ2-3; D might be TRBD2 (6 bases). With 8 bases removed from V and 4 bases from J, the gap between germline ends came to 13 bases. The CDR3 spans 12 residues. Germline V gene lookup returns CDR1 SQVTM and CDR2 ANQGSEA. The CDR3 reads CSTGGIADTQYF. CDR3 nucleotides: TGCAGCACTGGGGGGATAGCAGATACGCAGTATTTT.